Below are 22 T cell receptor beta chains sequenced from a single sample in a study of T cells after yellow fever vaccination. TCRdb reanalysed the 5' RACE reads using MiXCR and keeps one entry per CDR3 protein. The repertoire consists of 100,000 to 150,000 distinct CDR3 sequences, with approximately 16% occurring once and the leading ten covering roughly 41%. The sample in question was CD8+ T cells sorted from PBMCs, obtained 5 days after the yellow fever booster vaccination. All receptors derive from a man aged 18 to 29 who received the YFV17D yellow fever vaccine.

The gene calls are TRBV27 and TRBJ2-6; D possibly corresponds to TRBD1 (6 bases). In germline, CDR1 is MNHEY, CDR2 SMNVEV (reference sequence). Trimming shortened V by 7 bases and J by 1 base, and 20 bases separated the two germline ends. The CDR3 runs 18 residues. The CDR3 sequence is CASKEGELPRSGANVLTF. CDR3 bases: TGTGCCAGCAAAGAGGGGGAACTGCCAAGGTCTGGGGCCAACGTCCTGACTTTC.

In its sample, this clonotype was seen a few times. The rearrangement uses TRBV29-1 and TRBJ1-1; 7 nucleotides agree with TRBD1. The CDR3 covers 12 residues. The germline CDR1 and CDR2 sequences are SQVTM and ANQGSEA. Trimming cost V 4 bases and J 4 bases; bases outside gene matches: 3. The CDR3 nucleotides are TGCAGCGTTGTACAGGGGAGCACTGAAGCTTTCTTT. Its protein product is CSVVQGSTEAFF.

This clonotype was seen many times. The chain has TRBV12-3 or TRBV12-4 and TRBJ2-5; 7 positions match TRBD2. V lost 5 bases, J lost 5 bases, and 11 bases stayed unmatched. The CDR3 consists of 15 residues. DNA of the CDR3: TGTGCCAGCAGTCTCCAAGGCGGGGGTTCGGAGACCCAGTACTTC. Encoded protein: CASSLQGGGSETQYF.

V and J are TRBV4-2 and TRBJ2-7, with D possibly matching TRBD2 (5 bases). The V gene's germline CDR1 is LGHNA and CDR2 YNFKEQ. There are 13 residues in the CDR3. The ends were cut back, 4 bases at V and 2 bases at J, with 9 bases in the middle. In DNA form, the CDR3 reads TGTGCCAGCAGCCCGGGGATAACCTACGAGCAGTACGTC. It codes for CASSPGITYEQYV.

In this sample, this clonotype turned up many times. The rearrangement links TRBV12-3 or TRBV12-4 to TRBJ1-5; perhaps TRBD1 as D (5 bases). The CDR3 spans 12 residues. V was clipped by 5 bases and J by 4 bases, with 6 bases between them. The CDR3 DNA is TGTGCCAGCAGTCAGGGAAATCAGCCCCAGCATTTT. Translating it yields CASSQGNQPQHF.

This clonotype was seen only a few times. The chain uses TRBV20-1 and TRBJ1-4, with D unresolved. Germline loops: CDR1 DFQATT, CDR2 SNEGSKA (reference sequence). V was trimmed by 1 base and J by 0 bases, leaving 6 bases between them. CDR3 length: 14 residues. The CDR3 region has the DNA TGCAGTGCTAGAGGGGCGGCAACTAATGAAAAACTGTTTTTT. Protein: CSARGAATNEKLFF.

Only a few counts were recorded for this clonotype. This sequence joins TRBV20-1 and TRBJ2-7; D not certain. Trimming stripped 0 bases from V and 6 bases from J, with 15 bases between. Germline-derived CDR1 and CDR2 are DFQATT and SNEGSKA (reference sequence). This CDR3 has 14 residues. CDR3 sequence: CSARDPFDSLEQYF. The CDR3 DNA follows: TGCAGTGCTAGAGACCCGTTTGATTCGCTCGAGCAGTACTTC.

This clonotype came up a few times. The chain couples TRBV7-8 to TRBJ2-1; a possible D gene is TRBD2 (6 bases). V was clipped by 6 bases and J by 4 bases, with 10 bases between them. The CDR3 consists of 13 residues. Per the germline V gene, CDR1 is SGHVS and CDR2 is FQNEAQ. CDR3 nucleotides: TGTGCCAGCAGGGGAGGTAATTACAATGAGCAGTTCTTC. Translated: CASRGGNYNEQFF. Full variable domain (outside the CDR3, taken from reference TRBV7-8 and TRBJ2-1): GAGVSQSPRYKVAKRGQDVALRCDPISGHVSLFWYQQALGQGPEFLTYFQNEAQLDKSGLPSDRFFAERPEGSVSTLKIQRTQQEDSAVYLCASRGGNYNEQFFGPGTRLTVL.

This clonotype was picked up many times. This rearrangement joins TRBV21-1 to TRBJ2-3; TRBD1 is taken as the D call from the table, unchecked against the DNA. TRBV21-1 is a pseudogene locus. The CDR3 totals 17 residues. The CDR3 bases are TGTGCCAACTTTCCCCCGCAATTGGGGGGCTCCACAGATACGCAGTATTTT. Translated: CANFPPQLGGSTDTQYF.

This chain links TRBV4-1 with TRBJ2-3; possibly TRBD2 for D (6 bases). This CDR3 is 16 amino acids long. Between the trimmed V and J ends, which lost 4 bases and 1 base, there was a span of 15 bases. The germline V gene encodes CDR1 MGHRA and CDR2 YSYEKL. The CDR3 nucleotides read TGCGCCAGCAGCCTAATTGAGCGGGCTGGCACAGATACGCAGTATTTT. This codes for CASSLIERAGTDTQYF.

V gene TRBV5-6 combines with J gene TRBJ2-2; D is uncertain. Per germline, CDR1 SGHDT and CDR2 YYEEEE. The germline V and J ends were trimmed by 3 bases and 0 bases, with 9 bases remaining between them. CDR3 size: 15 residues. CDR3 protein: CASSSLTSNTGELFF. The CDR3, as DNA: TGTGCCAGCAGCTCACTAACCTCGAACACCGGGGAGCTGTTTTTT. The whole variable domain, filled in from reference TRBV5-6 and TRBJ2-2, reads DAGVTQSPTHLIKTRGQQVTLRCSPKSGHDTVSWYQQALGQGPQFIFQYYEEEERQRGNFPDRFSGHQFPNYSSELNVNALLLGDSALYLCASSSLTSNTGELFFGEGSRLTVL.

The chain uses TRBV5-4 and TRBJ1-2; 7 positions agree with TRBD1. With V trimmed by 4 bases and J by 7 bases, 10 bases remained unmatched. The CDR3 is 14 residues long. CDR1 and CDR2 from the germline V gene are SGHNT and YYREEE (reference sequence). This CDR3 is CASSRTTGDGGYTF. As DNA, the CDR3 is TGTGCCAGCAGCCGTACAACAGGGGATGGTGGCTACACCTTC.

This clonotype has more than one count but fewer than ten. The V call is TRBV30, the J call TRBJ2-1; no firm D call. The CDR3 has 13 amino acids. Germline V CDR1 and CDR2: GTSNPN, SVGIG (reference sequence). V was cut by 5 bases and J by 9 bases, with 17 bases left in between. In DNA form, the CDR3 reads TGTGCCTGGTCCCCGCTCGCGGTCGGTGAGCAGTTCTTC. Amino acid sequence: CAWSPLAVGEQFF.

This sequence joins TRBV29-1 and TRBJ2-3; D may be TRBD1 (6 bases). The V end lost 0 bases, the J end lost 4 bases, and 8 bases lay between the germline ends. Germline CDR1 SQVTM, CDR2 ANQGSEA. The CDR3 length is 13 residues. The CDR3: CSVEEGAPDTQYF. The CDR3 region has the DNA TGCAGCGTTGAAGAGGGGGCTCCAGATACGCAGTATTTT.

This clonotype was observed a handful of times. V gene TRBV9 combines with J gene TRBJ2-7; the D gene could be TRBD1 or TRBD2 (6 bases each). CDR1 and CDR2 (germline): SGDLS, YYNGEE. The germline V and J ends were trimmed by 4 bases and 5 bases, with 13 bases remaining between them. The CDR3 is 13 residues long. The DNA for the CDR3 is TGTGCCAGCAGCCGGAACGGGGGCCACGAGCAGTACTTC. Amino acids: CASSRNGGHEQYF.

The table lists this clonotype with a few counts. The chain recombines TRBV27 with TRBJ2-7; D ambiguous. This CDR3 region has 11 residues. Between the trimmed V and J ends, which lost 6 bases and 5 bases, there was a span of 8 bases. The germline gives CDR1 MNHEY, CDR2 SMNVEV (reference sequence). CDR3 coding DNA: TGTGCCAGCAGCTTAGGGAACGAGCAGTACTTC. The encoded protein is CASSLGNEQYF.

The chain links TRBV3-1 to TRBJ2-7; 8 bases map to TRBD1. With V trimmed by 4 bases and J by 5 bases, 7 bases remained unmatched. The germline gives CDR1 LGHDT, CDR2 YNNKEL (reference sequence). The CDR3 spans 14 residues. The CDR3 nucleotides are TGTGCCAGCAGCCTAAGAGCAGGGGGCAACGAGCAGTACTTC. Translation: CASSLRAGGNEQYF.

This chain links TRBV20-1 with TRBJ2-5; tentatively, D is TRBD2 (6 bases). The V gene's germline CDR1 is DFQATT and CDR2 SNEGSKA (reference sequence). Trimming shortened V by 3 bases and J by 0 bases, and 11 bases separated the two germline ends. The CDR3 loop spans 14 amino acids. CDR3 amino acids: CSASLWGDQETQYF. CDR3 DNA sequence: TGCAGTGCTAGTTTGTGGGGGGACCAAGAGACCCAGTACTTC.

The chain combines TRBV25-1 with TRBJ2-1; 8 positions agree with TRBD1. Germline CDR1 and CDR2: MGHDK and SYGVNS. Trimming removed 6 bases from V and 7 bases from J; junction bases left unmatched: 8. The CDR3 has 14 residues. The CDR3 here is CASRQQGVGNEQFF. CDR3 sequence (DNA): TGTGCCAGCAGGCAACAGGGGGTTGGGAATGAGCAGTTCTTC.

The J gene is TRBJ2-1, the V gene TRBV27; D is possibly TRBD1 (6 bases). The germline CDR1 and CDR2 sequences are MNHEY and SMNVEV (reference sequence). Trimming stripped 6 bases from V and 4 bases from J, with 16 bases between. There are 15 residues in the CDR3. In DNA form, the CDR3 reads TGTGCCAGCAGCTCACAGGGAAACTTATACAATGAGCAGTTCTTC. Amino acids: CASSSQGNLYNEQFF.

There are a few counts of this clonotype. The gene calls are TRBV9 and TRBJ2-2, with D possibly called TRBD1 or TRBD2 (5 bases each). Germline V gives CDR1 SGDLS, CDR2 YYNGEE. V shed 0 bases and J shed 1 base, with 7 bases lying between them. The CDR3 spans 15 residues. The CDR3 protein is CASSVGGENTGELFF. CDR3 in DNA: TGTGCCAGCAGCGTAGGAGGGGAGAACACCGGGGAGCTGTTTTTT. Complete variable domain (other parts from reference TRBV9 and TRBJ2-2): DSGVTQTPKHLITATGQRVTLRCSPRSGDLSVYWYQQSLDQGLQFLIQYYNGEERAKGNILERFSAQQFPDLHSELNLSSLELGDSALYFCASSVGGENTGELFFGEGSRLTVL.

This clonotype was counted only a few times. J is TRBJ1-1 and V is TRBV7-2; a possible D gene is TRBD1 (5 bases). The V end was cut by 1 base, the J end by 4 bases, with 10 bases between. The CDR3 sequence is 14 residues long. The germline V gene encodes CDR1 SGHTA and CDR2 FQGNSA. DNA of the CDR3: TGTGCCAGCAGCTTAGTAGGAGGGGCCACTGAAGCTTTCTTT. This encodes CASSLVGGATEAFF.